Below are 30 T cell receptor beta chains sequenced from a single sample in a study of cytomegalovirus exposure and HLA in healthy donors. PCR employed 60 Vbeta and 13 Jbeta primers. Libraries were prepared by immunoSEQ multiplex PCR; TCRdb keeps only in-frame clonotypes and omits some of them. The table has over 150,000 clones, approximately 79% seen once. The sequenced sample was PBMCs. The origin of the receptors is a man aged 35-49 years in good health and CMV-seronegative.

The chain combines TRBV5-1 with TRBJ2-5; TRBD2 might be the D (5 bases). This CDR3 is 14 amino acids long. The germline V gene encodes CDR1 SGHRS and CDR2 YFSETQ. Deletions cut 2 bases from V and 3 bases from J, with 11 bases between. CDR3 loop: CASSLRPGEETQYF. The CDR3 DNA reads TGCGCCAGCAGCTTAAGACCCGGGGAAGAGACCCAGTACTTC.

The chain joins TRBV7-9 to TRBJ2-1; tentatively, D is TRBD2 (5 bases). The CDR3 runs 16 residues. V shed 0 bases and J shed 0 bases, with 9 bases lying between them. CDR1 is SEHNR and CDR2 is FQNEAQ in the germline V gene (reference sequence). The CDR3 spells CASSLALGSSYNEQFF. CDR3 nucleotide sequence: TGTGCCAGCAGCTTAGCGTTAGGGAGCTCCTACAATGAGCAGTTCTTC.

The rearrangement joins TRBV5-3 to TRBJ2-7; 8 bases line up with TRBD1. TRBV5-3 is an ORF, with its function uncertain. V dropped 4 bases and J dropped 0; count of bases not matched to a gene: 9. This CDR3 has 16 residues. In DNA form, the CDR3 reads TGTGCCAGAAGCCCTTCAGGACAGGGAGCCTCCTACGAGCAGTACTTC. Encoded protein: CARSPSGQGASYEQYF.

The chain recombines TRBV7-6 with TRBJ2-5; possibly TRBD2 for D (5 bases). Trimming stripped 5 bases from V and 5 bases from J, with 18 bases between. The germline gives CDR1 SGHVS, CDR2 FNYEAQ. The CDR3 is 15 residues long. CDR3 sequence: CASSTDPTSGETQYF. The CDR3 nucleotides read TGTGCCAGCAGCACCGACCCTACTTCGGGGGAGACCCAGTACTTC.

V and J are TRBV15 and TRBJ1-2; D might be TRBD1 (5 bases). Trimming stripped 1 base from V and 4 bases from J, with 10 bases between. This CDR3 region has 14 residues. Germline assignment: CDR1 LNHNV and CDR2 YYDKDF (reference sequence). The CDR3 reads CATSRVTGGYGYTF. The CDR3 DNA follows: TGTGCCACCAGCAGAGTAACAGGCGGCTATGGCTACACCTTC.

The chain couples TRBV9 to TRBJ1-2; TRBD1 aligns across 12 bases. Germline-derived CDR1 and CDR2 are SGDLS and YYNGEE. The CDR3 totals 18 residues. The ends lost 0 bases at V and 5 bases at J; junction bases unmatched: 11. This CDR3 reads CASSVGGQGAVGKYGYTF. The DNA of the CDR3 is TGTGCCAGCAGCGTAGGGGGACAGGGGGCGGTCGGCAAATATGGCTACACCTTC.

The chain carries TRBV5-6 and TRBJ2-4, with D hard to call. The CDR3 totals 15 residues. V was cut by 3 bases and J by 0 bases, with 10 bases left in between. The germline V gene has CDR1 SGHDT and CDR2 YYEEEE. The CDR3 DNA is TGTGCCAGCAGCTGGGCCACAGAAGCCAAAAACATTCAGTACTTC. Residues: CASSWATEAKNIQYF.

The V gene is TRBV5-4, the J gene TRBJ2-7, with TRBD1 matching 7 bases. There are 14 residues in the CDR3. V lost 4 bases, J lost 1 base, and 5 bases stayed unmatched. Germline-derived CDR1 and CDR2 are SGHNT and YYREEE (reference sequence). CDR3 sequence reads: CASSADRVSYEQYF. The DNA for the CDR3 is TGTGCCAGCAGCGCAGACAGGGTATCCTACGAGCAGTACTTC.

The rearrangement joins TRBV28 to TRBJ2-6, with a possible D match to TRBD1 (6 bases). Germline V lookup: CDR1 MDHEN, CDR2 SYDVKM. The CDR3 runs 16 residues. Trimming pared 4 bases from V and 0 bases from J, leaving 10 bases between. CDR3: CASSSGDTSGANVLTF. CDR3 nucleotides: TGTGCCAGCAGTTCCGGGGACACCTCTGGGGCCAACGTCCTGACTTTC. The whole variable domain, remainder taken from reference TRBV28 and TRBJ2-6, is DVKVTQSSRYLVKRTGEKVFLECVQDMDHENMFWYRQDPGLGLRLIYFSYDVKMKEKGDIPEGYSVSREKKERFSLILESASTNQTSMYLCASSSGDTSGANVLTFGAGSRLTVL.

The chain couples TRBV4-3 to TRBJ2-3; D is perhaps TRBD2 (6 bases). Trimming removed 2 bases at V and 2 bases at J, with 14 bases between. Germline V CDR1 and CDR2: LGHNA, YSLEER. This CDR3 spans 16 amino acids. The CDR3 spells CASSQFMGRDTDTQYF. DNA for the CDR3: TGCGCCAGCAGCCAATTCATGGGGCGGGACACAGATACGCAGTATTTT.

Here the CDR3 reads CASNHPRVNEKLFF. The CDR3 nucleotides read TGTGCCAGCAATCACCCCCGAGTCAATGAAAAACTGTTTTTT. The chain is built from TRBV11-2 and TRBJ1-4; D is unresolved. The ends were cut back, 7 bases at V and 5 bases at J, with 14 bases in the middle. CDR1 is SGHAT, CDR2 FQNNGV, per germline. The CDR3 length is 14 residues.

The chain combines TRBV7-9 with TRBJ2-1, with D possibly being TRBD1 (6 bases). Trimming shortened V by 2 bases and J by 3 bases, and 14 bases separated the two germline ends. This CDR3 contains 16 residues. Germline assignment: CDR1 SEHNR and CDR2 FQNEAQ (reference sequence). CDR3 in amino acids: CASSLTWGLLYNEQFF. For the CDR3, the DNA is TGTGCCAGCAGCTTAACGTGGGGGCTCCTCTACAATGAGCAGTTCTTC.

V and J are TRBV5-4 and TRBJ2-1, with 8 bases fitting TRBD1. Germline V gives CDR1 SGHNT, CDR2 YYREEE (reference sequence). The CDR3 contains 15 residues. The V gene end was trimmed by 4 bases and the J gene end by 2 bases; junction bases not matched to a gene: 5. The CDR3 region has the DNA TGTGCCAGCAGCCCTGACAGGGGAACCTACAATGAGCAGTTCTTC. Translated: CASSPDRGTYNEQFF.

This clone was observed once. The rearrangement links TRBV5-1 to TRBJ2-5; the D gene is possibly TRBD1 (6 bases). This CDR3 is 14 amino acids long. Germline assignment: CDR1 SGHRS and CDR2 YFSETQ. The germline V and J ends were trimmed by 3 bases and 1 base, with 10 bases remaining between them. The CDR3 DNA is TGCGCCAGCAGCTCCGGGACAAGCCAAGAGACCCAGTACTTC. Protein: CASSSGTSQETQYF.

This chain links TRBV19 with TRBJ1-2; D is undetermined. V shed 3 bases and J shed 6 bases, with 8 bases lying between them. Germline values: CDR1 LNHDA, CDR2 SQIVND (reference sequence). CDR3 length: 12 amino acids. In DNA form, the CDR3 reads TGTGCCAGTAGTATTGGACTGAATGGCTACACCTTC. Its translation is CASSIGLNGYTF.

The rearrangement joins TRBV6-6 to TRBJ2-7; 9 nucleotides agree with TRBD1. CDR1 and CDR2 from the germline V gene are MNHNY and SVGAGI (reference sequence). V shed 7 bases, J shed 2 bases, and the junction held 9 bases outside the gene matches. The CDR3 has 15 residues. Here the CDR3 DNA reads TGTGCCAGCAACCCCGGACAGGGGCCCACCTACGAGCAGTACTTC. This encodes CASNPGQGPTYEQYF.

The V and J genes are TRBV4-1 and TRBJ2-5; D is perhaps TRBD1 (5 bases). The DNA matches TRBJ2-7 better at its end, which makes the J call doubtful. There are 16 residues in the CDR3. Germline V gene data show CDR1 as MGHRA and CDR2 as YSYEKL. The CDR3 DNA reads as TGCGCCAGCAGCCAAGAAAATTTTTATACAGGTTACGAGCAGTACTTC. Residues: CASSQENFYTGYEQYF.

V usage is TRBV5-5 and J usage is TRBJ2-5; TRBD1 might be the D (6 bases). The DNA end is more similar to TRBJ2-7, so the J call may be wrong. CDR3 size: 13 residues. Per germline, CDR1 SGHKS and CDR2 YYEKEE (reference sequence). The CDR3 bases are TGTGCCAGCAGCCGACAGGAGTCCTACGAGCAGTACTTC. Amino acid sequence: CASSRQESYEQYF.

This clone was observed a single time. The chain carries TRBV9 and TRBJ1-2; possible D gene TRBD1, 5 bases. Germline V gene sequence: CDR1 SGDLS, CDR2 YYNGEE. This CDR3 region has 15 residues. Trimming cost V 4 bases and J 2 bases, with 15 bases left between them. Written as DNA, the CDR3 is TGTGCCAGCAGCCCCCAGGGAGGAGTCAACTATGGCTACACCTTC. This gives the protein CASSPQGGVNYGYTF.

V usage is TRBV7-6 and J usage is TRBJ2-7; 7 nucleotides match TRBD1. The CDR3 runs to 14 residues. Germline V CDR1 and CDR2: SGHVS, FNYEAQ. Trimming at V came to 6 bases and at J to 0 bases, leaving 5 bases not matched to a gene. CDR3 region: CASSLGTASYEQYF. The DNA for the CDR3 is TGTGCCAGCAGTTTGGGGACAGCCTCCTACGAGCAGTACTTC.

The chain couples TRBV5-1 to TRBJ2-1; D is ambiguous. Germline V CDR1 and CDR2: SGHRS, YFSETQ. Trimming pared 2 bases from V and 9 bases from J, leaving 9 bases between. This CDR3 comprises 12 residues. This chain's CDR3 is CASSFAWPEQFF. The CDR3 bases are TGCGCCAGCAGCTTTGCTTGGCCTGAGCAGTTCTTC. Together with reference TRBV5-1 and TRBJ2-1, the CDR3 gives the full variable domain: KAGVTQTPRYLIKTRGQQVTLSCSPISGHRSVSWYQQTPGQGLQFLFEYFSETQRNKGNFPGRFSGRQFSNSRSEMNVSTLELGDSALYLCASSFAWPEQFFGPGTRLTVL.

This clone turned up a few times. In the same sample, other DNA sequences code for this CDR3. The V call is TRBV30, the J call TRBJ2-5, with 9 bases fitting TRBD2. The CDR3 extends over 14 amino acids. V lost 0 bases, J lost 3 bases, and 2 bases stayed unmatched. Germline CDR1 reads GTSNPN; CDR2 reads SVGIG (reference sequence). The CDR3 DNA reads TGTGCCTGGAGTGTATTAGCGGGGGAAGAGACCCAGTACTTC. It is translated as CAWSVLAGEETQYF.

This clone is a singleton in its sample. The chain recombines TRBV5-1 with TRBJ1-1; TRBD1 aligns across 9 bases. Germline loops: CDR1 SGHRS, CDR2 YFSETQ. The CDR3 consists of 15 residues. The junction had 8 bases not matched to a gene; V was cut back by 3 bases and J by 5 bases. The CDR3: CASSWMTGGWTEAFF. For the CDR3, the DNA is TGCGCCAGCAGCTGGATGACAGGGGGGTGGACTGAAGCTTTCTTT.

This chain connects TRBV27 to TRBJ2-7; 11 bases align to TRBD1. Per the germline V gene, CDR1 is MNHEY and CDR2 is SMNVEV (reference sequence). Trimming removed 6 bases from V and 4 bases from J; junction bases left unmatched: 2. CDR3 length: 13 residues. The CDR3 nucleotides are TGTGCCAGCAGAGGGACAGGGGGGTACGAGCAGTACTTC. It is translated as CASRGTGGYEQYF.

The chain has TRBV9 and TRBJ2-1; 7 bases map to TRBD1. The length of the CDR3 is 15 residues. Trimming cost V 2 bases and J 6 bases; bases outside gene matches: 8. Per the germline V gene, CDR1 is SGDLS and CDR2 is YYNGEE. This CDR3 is CASSVSGAGGNEQFF. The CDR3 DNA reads TGTGCCAGCAGCGTCAGTGGGGCAGGGGGCAATGAGCAGTTCTTC.

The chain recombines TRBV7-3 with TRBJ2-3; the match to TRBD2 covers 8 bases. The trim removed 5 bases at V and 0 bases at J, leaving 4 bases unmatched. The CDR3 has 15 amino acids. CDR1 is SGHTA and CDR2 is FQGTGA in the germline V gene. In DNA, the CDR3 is TGTGCCAGCAGCGACTCGGGGGGGAGCACAGATACGCAGTATTTT. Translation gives CASSDSGGSTDTQYF.

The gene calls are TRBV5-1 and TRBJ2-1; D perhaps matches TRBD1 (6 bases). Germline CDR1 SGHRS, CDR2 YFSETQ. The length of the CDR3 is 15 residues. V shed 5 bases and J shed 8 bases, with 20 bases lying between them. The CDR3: CASRGGLQEWDEQFF. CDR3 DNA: TGCGCCAGCAGAGGGGGTCTACAAGAGTGGGATGAGCAGTTCTTC.

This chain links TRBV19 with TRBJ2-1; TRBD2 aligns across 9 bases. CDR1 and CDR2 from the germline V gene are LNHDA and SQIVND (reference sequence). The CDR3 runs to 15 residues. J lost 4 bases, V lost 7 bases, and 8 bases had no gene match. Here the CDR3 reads CASTRERGAYNEQFF. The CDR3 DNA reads TGTGCCAGTACCCGAGAGCGGGGGGCTTACAATGAGCAGTTCTTC.

CDR3 in DNA: TGTGCCAGCAGGGCCTTGAGGGGGGCCAACGTCCTGACTTTC. It codes for CASRALRGANVLTF. This chain joins TRBV6-1 and TRBJ2-6; D remains ambiguous. This CDR3 is built from 14 residues. CDR1 MNHNS and CDR2 SASEGT come from the germline V gene. Trimming took 6 bases from V and 4 from J, leaving 10 bases between them.

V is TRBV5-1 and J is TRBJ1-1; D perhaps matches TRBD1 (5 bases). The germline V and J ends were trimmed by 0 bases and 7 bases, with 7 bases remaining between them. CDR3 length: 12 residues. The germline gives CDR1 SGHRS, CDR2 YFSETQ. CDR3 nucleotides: TGCGCCAGCAGCTTGGACAGGAATGAAGCTTTCTTT. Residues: CASSLDRNEAFF.